Each of the 5 T cell receptor beta chains below was sequenced from the same sample in a study of blood T cell repertoires in COVID-19. TCRdb's table, derived via immunoSEQ multiplex PCR, lists solely in-frame clones and lacks some. Of some 87,000 clones listed, about four fifths are singletons. The sample was peripheral blood. Every receptor here comes from a human donor in a cohort sampled during active COVID-19.

The chain joins TRBV19 to TRBJ1-5; possibly TRBD1 for D (5 bases). The V gene's germline CDR1 is LNHDA and CDR2 SQIVND (reference sequence). This CDR3 has 15 amino acids. The CDR3 region has the DNA TGTGCAGTCCAGGCGGGGCCCGGGGTCAATCAGCCCCAGCATTTT. Translating gives CAVQAGPGVNQPQHF.

V is TRBV9 and J is TRBJ2-3; TRBD1 aligns across 8 bases. The CDR3 has 14 amino acids. From germline, CDR1 is SGDLS and CDR2 YYNGEE. V shed 4 bases and J 3 bases; nucleotides not matched to a gene: 4. The CDR3 nucleotides are TGTGCCAGCAGCCCGCGGACAGGGACAGATACGCAGTATTTT. Amino acids: CASSPRTGTDTQYF.

The sample holds a few counts of this clone. This chain uses TRBV18 with TRBJ2-7; D not certain. This CDR3 is 14 amino acids long. The V gene's germline CDR1 is KGHSH and CDR2 LQKENI. The V and J ends lost 3 bases and 2 bases respectively, with 11 bases between them. DNA of the CDR3: TGTGCCAGCTCACCCCCCAGCCTAGCCTACGAGCAGTACTTC. Protein: CASSPPSLAYEQYF.

The genes are TRBV7-2 and TRBJ2-3; perhaps TRBD2 as D (7 bases). The germline V and J ends were trimmed by 3 bases and 2 bases, with 12 bases remaining between them. This CDR3 region has 15 residues. The germline V gene has CDR1 SGHTA and CDR2 FQGNSA. CDR3 region: CASSLRGGATDTQYF. As DNA, the CDR3 is TGTGCCAGCAGCTTGAGGGGGGGGGCCACAGATACGCAGTATTTT. The variable domain in full, completed from reference TRBV7-2 and TRBJ2-3, reads GAGVSQSPSNKVTEKGKDVELRCDPISGHTALYWYRQSLGQGLEFLIYFQGNSAPDKSGLPSDRFSAERTGGSVSTLTIQRTQQEDSAVYLCASSLRGGATDTQYFGPGTRLTVL.

This clone showed up just once. V gene TRBV11-2 combines with J gene TRBJ2-1, with D maybe TRBD1 (7 bases). The ends were cut back, 5 bases at V and 4 bases at J, with 12 bases in the middle. Germline V CDR1 and CDR2: SGHAT, FQNNGV. This CDR3 spans 14 amino acids. The CDR3 coding sequence is TGTGCCAGCAGCCCGCGGGACAGTTACAATGAGCAGTTCTTC. It translates to CASSPRDSYNEQFF. Combining the CDR3 with reference TRBV11-2 and TRBJ2-1 gives the whole variable domain EAGVAQSPRYKIIEKRQSVAFWCNPISGHATLYWYQQILGQGPKLLIQFQNNGVVDDSQLPKDRFSAERLKGVDSTLKIQPAKLEDSAVYLCASSPRDSYNEQFFGPGTRLTVL.